This record looks at one T cell receptor (beta chain) sequence and its context. Antigen unknown. This sample was included in a study of cytomegalovirus exposure and HLA in healthy donors. The primer mix had 60 Vbeta and 13 Jbeta primers. The assay was immunoSEQ multiplex PCR, and TCRdb's table has in-frame clones only and misses some. This sample's table has around 97,000 clones. The V end lost 0 bases, the J end lost 12 bases, and 12 bases lay between the germline ends. Germline V gives CDR1 GTSNPN, CDR2 SVGIG (reference sequence). The CDR3 consists of 12 residues. Points from the study as a whole: Several V segments, TRBV6-2 and TRBV6-3 among them, could not be told apart and were dropped. Accurate HLA-A and HLA-B prediction from TCR beta sequences was reported for most subjects. Available immune exposure information covered CMV serostatus only.

The V gene is TRBV30, the J gene TRBJ2-1; possible D gene TRBD2, 5 bases. This TCR came from a middle-aged man in good health and CMV-seronegative. The material sequenced was PBMCs. In DNA form, the CDR3 reads TGTGCCTGGAGTGTATCCCCGGAGGTGCAGTTCTTC. This gives the protein CAWSVSPEVQFF.